The 9 T cell receptor beta chains below all came from one sample that was sequenced in a study of T-cell memory formation after mild COVID-19. MiXCR was run by TCRdb on the 5' RACE reads, yielding one entry per CDR3 protein. The sample contains 400,000 to 500,000 distinct CDR3 sequences, 15% to 25% of which appear only once. The source material was PBMCs or a T cell subset sorted from them (not recorded which). These receptors were collected from an adult woman who had mild COVID-19 (a few samples of this study predate the infection). Cell type and time point are not known.

The V and J genes are TRBV7-9 and TRBJ2-1; 12 nucleotides line up with TRBD2. Trimming cost V 5 bases and J 0 bases; bases outside gene matches: 2. Germline-derived CDR1 and CDR2 are SEHNR and FQNEAQ (reference sequence). The CDR3 has 16 residues. In DNA form, the CDR3 reads TGTGCCAGCAGCGCGGGACTAGCGGGCTCCTACAATGAGCAGTTCTTC. It yields the protein CASSAGLAGSYNEQFF.

This clonotype was observed a few times. V gene TRBV12-3 or TRBV12-4 combines with J gene TRBJ2-4, with no clear D. The CDR3 length is 13 residues. With 4 bases removed from V and 6 bases from J, the gap between germline ends came to 10 bases. CDR3 DNA sequence: TGTGCCAGCAGTTCCCGACGGATAAACATTCAGTACTTC. The encoded protein is CASSSRRINIQYF.

J is TRBJ2-7 and V is TRBV6-2 or TRBV6-3; 11 bases agree with TRBD2. The CDR3 is 15 residues long. Per germline, CDR1 MNHEY and CDR2 SVGEGT. V shed 2 bases and J 3 bases; nucleotides not matched to a gene: 3. The CDR3 region is CASSYTSGSDYEQYF. In DNA form, the CDR3 reads TGTGCCAGCAGTTACACTAGCGGGAGTGACTACGAGCAGTACTTC.

This clonotype came up a few times. The rearrangement joins TRBV7-6 to TRBJ2-5; TRBD2 matches at 11 bases. Germline CDR1 SGHVS, CDR2 FNYEAQ. The CDR3 totals 18 residues. Losses at the gene ends were 2 bases for V and 2 bases for J; bases not matched to a gene: 10. CDR3 DNA: TGTGCCAGCAGCTTAATCGGGGCGTCTAGCGGGGGGCAAGAGACCCAGTACTTC. This gives the protein CASSLIGASSGGQETQYF.

The DNA of the CDR3 is TGTGCCAGCAGTTCTCCGGGGGCGTGGGACGAGCAGTACTTC. It is translated as CASSSPGAWDEQYF. The V and J genes are TRBV12-3 or TRBV12-4 and TRBJ2-7; D could derive from TRBD1 or TRBD2 (6 bases each). The CDR3 extends over 14 amino acids. V lost 4 bases and J 5 bases, leaving 15 bases between the germline ends.

This clonotype showed up just a few times. The gene calls are TRBV5-1 and TRBJ1-2; 7 bases match TRBD1. Germline V gene lookup returns CDR1 SGHRS and CDR2 YFSETQ. The CDR3 is 14 amino acids. The V segment lost 3 bases and the J segment 4 bases; nucleotides outside the gene matches: 6. This chain's CDR3 is CASSSTGEPYGYTF. CDR3 bases: TGCGCCAGCAGCTCAACAGGGGAGCCCTATGGCTACACCTTC.

This chain links TRBV7-2 with TRBJ2-3; D is perhaps TRBD1 or TRBD2 (5 bases each). This CDR3 comprises 17 residues. Germline V gives CDR1 SGHTA, CDR2 FQGNSA. The germline V and J ends were trimmed by 2 bases and 1 base, with 16 bases remaining between them. In DNA, the CDR3 is TGTGCCAGCAGCTTATGGATCGGGACCACACGCACAGATACGCAGTATTTT. Amino acids: CASSLWIGTTRTDTQYF.

V and J are TRBV30 and TRBJ2-7; 7 nucleotides align to TRBD1. The CDR3 sequence is 13 residues long. CDR1 is GTSNPN and CDR2 is SVGIG in the germline V gene (reference sequence). Trimming at V came to 3 bases and at J to 6 bases, leaving 8 bases not matched to a gene. The DNA for the CDR3 is TGTGCCTGGAGGGGGTTAAGGGGGCTCGAGCAGTACTTC. Residues: CAWRGLRGLEQYF.

Only a few counts were recorded for this clonotype. This rearrangement joins TRBV5-1 to TRBJ2-7, with unresolved D. Trimming took 3 bases from V and 5 from J, leaving 15 bases between them. Germline V gives CDR1 SGHRS, CDR2 YFSETQ. CDR3 length: 14 amino acids. The CDR3 sequence: CASSSGLVYDEQYF. The DNA of the CDR3 is TGCGCCAGCAGCTCCGGCCTGGTATACGACGAGCAGTACTTC.